This record looks at one T cell receptor (beta chain) sequence and its context. This specimen comes from a study of long-term antiretroviral therapy in people with HIV. With 1 base removed from V and 4 bases from J, the gap between germline ends came to 16 bases. The germline V gene has CDR1 SGHVS and CDR2 FNYEAQ. This CDR3 is built from 17 residues. The assay, immunoSEQ v3.0, was run at survey level. TCRdb keeps only in-frame clones here, not all; method: immunoSEQ multiplex PCR. The table records approximately 35,000 clones, about four fifths of them present only once. This specimen consisted of unsorted PBMCs, obtained 1.9 years after starting antiretroviral therapy. The chain uses TRBV7-6 and TRBJ1-4, with TRBD1 as a possible D gene (5 bases). The receptor was derived from a man in his late teens or twenties with HIV. In nucleotides, the CDR3 is TGTGCCAGCAGCTTAGGGGGAACAGGCTTCCTTAATGAAAAACTGTTTTTT. Its protein is CASSLGGTGFLNEKLFF.